A single sample gave rise to the 13 T cell receptor beta chains below, sequenced in a study of CD8 T cells in ankylosing spondylitis. A single record per CDR3 protein comes from TCRdb applying MiXCR to the 5' RACE reads. This table has 250,000 or so distinct CDR3 sequences, 18% appearing once. What was sequenced was blood, either unsorted or a sorted T cell fraction (not recorded which). All receptors derive from a male donor with ankylosing spondylitis or in good health (not recorded which).

This clonotype was picked up many times. CDR3 residues: CSVEGNTEAFF. DNA of the CDR3: TGCAGCGTTGAAGGGAACACTGAAGCTTTCTTT. The chain employs TRBV29-1 and TRBJ1-1; D remains unclear. The CDR3 consists of 11 residues. V lost 1 base, J lost 1 base, and 1 base lay in between. Per germline, CDR1 SQVTM and CDR2 ANQGSEA.

This clonotype was observed a few times. The rearrangement joins TRBV25-1 to TRBJ1-1; TRBD1 is a possible D gene (5 bases). The V and J ends lost 5 bases and 1 base respectively, with 11 bases between them. Germline CDR1 and CDR2: MGHDK and SYGVNS. The CDR3 length is 14 residues. The chain's CDR3 is CASSIQGSNTEAFF. DNA of the CDR3: TGTGCCAGCAGTATTCAGGGTTCGAACACTGAAGCTTTCTTT.

This clonotype was seen a handful of times. This chain uses TRBV7-2 with TRBJ2-7; D gene uncertain. This CDR3 has 13 amino acids. CDR1 and CDR2 (germline): SGHTA, FQGNSA. V lost 5 bases and J lost 5, with 13 bases in between. The CDR3 nucleotides are TGTGCCAGCAGCCCAGTGGGCCCCAACGAGCAGTACTTC. Protein sequence: CASSPVGPNEQYF.

The V call is TRBV7-9, the J call TRBJ2-5; 7 nucleotides agree with TRBD2. Per germline, CDR1 SEHNR and CDR2 FQNEAQ (reference sequence). With 6 bases clipped from V and 1 base from J, the junction kept 5 bases outside the gene matches. This CDR3 comprises 14 residues. DNA of the CDR3: TGTGCCAGCAGTAATGGACTAGGCCAAGAGACCCAGTACTTC. It is translated as CASSNGLGQETQYF.

Many counts were recorded for this clonotype. The J gene is TRBJ2-1, the V gene TRBV4-1; 7 nucleotides line up with TRBD2. Germline values: CDR1 MGHRA, CDR2 YSYEKL. V was clipped by 0 bases and J by 9 bases; unmatched bases: 5. CDR3 length: 14 amino acids. The CDR3 DNA is TGCGCCAGCAGCCAAGATCCCAGCGGGATTGAGCAGTTCTTC. Translated: CASSQDPSGIEQFF.

The chain has TRBV20-1 and TRBJ2-1; a weak D match, TRBD2 (6 bases). V dropped 0 bases and J dropped 4 bases, with 13 bases sitting between them. The CDR3 has 15 amino acids. The germline V gene encodes CDR1 DFQATT and CDR2 SNEGSKA (reference sequence). Here the CDR3 reads CSARDPRRDYNEQFF. Written as DNA, the CDR3 is TGCAGTGCTAGAGATCCGCGGAGGGATTACAATGAGCAGTTCTTC.

J is TRBJ2-2 and V is TRBV7-3; 14 nucleotides line up with TRBD2. V shed 3 bases and J 1 base; nucleotides not matched to a gene: 7. CDR3 length equals 19 residues. Germline V gene sequence: CDR1 SGHTA, CDR2 FQGTGA. CDR3 residues: CASSFLGLAGVGNTGELFF. DNA of the CDR3: TGTGCCAGCAGCTTCCTGGGACTAGCGGGAGTCGGGAACACCGGGGAGCTGTTTTTT.

The V call is TRBV12-3 or TRBV12-4, the J call TRBJ2-1, with D perhaps TRBD1 or TRBD2 (5 bases each). This CDR3 region has 14 residues. The V end lost 3 bases, the J end lost 4 bases, and 10 bases lay between the germline ends. CDR3 residues: CASSFGTAYNEQFF. In DNA form, the CDR3 reads TGTGCCAGCAGTTTTGGGACGGCATACAATGAGCAGTTCTTC.

A few counts support this clonotype. The V gene is TRBV27, the J gene TRBJ1-2; TRBD1 matches 7 bases. The CDR3 is made up of 16 amino acids. CDR1 is MNHEY and CDR2 is SMNVEV in the germline V gene (reference sequence). The trim removed 4 bases at V and 4 bases at J, leaving 12 bases unmatched. For the CDR3, the DNA is TGTGCCAGCAGTTCCGAGCCGACAGGGTGGGCCTATGGCTACACCTTC. Protein: CASSSEPTGWAYGYTF.

J is TRBJ2-1 and V is TRBV6-1; TRBD2 matches at 10 bases. This CDR3 is built from 15 residues. CDR1 and CDR2 (germline): MNHNS, SASEGT. Trimming at V came to 3 bases and at J to 3 bases, leaving 2 bases not matched to a gene. The CDR3 loop is CASSEGLAIYNEQFF. In DNA, the CDR3 is TGTGCCAGCAGTGAGGGACTAGCGATCTACAATGAGCAGTTCTTC.

This clonotype appeared a few times. The chain is built from TRBV20-1 and TRBJ1-1; D is perhaps TRBD1 (6 bases). Looked up from germline, CDR1 is DFQATT and CDR2 is SNEGSKA (reference sequence). V lost 0 bases and J 8 bases, leaving 10 bases between the germline ends. This CDR3 comprises 12 residues. CDR3 residues: CSARDLQGEAFF. The CDR3 nucleotides are TGCAGTGCTAGAGATTTACAGGGCGAAGCTTTCTTT.

This clonotype showed up just a few times. The chain has TRBV27 and TRBJ2-1; D is perhaps TRBD2 (5 bases). V was shortened by 5 bases and J by 9 bases, with 14 bases between the two germline ends. This CDR3 contains 13 residues. Germline loops: CDR1 MNHEY, CDR2 SMNVEV (reference sequence). The CDR3 nucleotides read TGTGCCAGCAGTCCAACCCTAGAGGGTGAGCAGTTCTTC. Amino acids: CASSPTLEGEQFF.

The V and J genes are TRBV4-3 and TRBJ2-7; D is possibly TRBD1 (5 bases). The germline V gene encodes CDR1 LGHNA and CDR2 YSLEER. V was trimmed by 3 bases and J by 1 base, leaving 13 bases between them. The CDR3 covers 15 residues. The CDR3 DNA reads as TGCGCCAGCAGCCAGGACCCGCAGGGTTCCTACGAGCAGTACTTC. Encoded protein: CASSQDPQGSYEQYF.